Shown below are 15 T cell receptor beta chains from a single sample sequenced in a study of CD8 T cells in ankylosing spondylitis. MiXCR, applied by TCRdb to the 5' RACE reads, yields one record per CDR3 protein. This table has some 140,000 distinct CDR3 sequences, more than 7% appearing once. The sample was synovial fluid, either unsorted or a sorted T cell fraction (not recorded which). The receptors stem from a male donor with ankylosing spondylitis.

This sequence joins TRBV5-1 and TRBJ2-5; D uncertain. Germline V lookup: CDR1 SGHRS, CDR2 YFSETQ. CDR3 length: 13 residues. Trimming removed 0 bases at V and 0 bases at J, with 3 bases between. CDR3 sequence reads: CASSLAYQETQYF. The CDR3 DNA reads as TGCGCCAGCAGCTTGGCGTACCAAGAGACCCAGTACTTC.

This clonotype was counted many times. For the CDR3, the DNA is TGTGCCAGCAGTTACTCGACAGGGGTGACACAAGAGACCCAGTACTTC. Its translation: CASSYSTGVTQETQYF. The chain employs TRBV6-5 and TRBJ2-5, with TRBD1 matching over 8 bases. V was pared by 0 bases and J by 2 bases, with 5 bases of the junction left unmatched. In germline, CDR1 is MNHEY, CDR2 SVGAGI. The CDR3 consists of 16 residues.

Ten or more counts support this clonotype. As DNA, the CDR3 is TGTGCCAGCAGCTGGGACACCTACTCTGGAAACACCATATATTTT. Amino acids: CASSWDTYSGNTIYF. This chain links TRBV7-9 with TRBJ1-3, with D maybe TRBD1 (6 bases). The CDR3 extends over 15 amino acids. V was cut by 4 bases and J by 0 bases, with 10 bases left in between. Germline V CDR1 and CDR2: SEHNR, FQNEAQ (reference sequence). The variable domain in full, with the rest retrieved from reference TRBV7-9 and TRBJ1-3, is DTGVSQNPRHKITKRGQNVTFRCDPISEHNRLYWYRQTLGQGPEFLTYFQNEAQLEKSRLLSDRFSAERPKGSFSTLEIQRTEQGDSAMYLCASSWDTYSGNTIYFGEGSWLTVV.

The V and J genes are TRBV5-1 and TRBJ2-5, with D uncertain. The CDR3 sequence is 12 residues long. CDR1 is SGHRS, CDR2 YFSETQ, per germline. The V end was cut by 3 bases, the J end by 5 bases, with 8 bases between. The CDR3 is CASSSEWETQYF. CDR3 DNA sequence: TGCGCCAGCAGCTCAGAGTGGGAGACCCAGTACTTC.

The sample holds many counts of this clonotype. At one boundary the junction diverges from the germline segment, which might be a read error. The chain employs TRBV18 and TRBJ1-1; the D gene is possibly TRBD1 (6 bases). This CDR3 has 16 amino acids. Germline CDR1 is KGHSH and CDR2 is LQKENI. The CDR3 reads CASSPNESGTSSEVDF. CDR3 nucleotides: TGTGCCAGCTCACCAAACGAGTCCGGGACATCGAGCGAAGTTGACTTT. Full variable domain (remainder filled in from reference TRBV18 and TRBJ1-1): NAGVMQNPRHLVRRRGQEARLRCSPMKGHSHVYWYRQLPEEGLKFMVYLQKENIIDESGMPKERFSAEFPKEGPSILRIQQVVRGDSAAYFCASSPNESGTSSEVDFGQGTRLTVV.

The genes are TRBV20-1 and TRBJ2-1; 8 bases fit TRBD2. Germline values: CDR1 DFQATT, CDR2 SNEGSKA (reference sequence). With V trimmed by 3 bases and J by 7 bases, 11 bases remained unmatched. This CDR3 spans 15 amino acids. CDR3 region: CSASSPGLVGNEQFF. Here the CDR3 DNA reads TGCAGTGCTAGCTCTCCGGGACTAGTGGGAAATGAGCAGTTCTTC.

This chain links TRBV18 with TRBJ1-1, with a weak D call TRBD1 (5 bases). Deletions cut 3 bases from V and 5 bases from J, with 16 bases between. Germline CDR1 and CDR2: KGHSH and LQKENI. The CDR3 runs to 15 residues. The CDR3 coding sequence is TGTGCCAGCTCACCGCCGGGGGTTCCGAGGACTGAAGCTTTCTTT. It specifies CASSPPGVPRTEAFF.

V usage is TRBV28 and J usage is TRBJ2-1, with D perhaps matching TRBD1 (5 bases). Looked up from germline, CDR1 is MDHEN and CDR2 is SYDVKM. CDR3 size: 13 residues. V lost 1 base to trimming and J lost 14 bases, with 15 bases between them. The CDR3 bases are TGTGCCAGCAGTTTATTTCAAGACAGTCCCAAGTTCTTC. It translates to CASSLFQDSPKFF.

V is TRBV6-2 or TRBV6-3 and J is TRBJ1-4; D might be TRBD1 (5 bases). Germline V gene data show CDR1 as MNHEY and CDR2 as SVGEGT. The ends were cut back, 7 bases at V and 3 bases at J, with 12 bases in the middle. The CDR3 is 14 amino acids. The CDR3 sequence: CASIAGSSNEKLFF. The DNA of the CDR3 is TGTGCCAGCATCGCAGGGTCTTCTAATGAAAAACTGTTTTTT.

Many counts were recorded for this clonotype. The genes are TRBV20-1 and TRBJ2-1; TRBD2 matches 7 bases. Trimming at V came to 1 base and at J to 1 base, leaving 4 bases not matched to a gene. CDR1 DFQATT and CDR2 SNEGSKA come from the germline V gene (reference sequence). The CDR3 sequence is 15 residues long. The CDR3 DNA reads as TGCAGTGCTAGAGTGGGGGGGTGGTCCTACAATGAGCAGTTCTTC. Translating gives CSARVGGWSYNEQFF.

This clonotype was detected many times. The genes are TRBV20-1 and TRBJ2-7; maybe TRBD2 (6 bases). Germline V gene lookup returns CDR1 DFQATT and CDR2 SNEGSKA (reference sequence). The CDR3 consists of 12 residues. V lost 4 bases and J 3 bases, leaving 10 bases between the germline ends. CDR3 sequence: CSAKGRIYEQYF. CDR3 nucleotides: TGCAGTGCTAAGGGGAGGATCTACGAGCAGTACTTC.

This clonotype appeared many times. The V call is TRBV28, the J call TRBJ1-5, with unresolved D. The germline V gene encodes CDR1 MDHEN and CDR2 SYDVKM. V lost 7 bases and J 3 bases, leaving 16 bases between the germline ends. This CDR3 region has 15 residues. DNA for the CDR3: TGTGCCAGCACCCTATTTCGGTTTGCCAATCAGCCCCAGCATTTT. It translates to CASTLFRFANQPQHF.

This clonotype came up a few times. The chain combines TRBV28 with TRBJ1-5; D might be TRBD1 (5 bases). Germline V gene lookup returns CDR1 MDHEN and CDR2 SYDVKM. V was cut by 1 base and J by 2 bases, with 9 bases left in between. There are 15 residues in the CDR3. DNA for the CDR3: TGTGCCAGCAGTTTATTGGGGGGAGGCAATCAGCCCCAGCATTTT. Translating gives CASSLLGGGNQPQHF.

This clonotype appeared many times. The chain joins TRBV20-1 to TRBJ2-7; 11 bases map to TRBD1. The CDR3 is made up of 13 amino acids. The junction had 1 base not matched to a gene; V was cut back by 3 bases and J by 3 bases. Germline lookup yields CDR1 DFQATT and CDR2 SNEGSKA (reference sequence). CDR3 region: CSARGTGGYEQYF. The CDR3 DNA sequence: TGCAGTGCTAGGGGGACAGGGGGCTACGAGCAGTACTTC.

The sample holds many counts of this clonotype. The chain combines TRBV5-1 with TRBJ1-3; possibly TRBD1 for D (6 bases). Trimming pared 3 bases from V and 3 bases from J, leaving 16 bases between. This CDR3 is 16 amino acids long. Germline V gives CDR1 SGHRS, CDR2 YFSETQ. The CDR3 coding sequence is TGCGCCAGCAGCTCGGACAGCGTCCGGGGTGGAAACACCATATATTTT. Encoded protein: CASSSDSVRGGNTIYF.